The 18 T cell receptor beta chains listed next were all sequenced from one sample in a study of Tregs in tolerant kidney transplant recipients. Profiling relied on immunoSEQ multiplex PCR, and the TCRdb table lists in-frame clones only, not all of them. In the table there are 20,000 to 25,000 clones, about 84% of which are singletons. Recipients received nonmyeloablative bone marrow transplants from related graft donors, with transient mixed chimerism. Sequencing used CD8+ T cells from blood (PBMCs), obtained 6 months after the transplant. The receptors come from a human patient who received a combined kidney and bone marrow transplant. Some T cells may originate from the graft donor.

V is TRBV9 and J is TRBJ2-5; 7 positions match TRBD1. The CDR3 is 16 amino acids. The V and J ends lost 0 bases and 2 bases, in that order; junction bases with no gene match: 7. Germline V gives CDR1 SGDLS, CDR2 YYNGEE. The CDR3 loop is CASSVGWGQYQETQYF. Written as DNA, the CDR3 is TGTGCCAGCAGCGTAGGGTGGGGACAGTATCAAGAGACCCAGTACTTC.

The V gene is TRBV7-9, the J gene TRBJ1-4; D gene uncertain. V was shortened by 6 bases and J by 0 bases, with 14 bases between the two germline ends. The CDR3 contains 16 residues. Germline CDR1 and CDR2: SEHNR and FQNEAQ (reference sequence). The CDR3 nucleotides are TGTGCCAGCAGGGAGTGGCGGAAGGCAACTAATGAAAAACTGTTTTTT. Translating it yields CASREWRKATNEKLFF.

CDR3 nucleotide sequence: TGTGCCAGCAGCCCCAGGACAGGATTCGGGGAGCTGTTTTTT. It codes for CASSPRTGFGELFF. The chain links TRBV11-2 to TRBJ2-2; TRBD1 agrees at 7 bases. This CDR3 has 14 residues. Germline CDR1 SGHAT, CDR2 FQNNGV. Trimming at V came to 5 bases and at J to 7 bases, leaving 7 bases not matched to a gene. Drawing the rest from reference TRBV11-2 and TRBJ2-2, the complete variable domain is EAGVAQSPRYKIIEKRQSVAFWCNPISGHATLYWYQQILGQGPKLLIQFQNNGVVDDSQLPKDRFSAERLKGVDSTLKIQPAKLEDSAVYLCASSPRTGFGELFFGEGSRLTVL.

The rearrangement uses TRBV4-1 and TRBJ1-2; 7 bases are a match to TRBD1. V lost 6 bases, J lost 6 bases, and 10 bases stayed unmatched. Per the germline V gene, CDR1 is MGHRA and CDR2 is YSYEKL. The CDR3 has 14 residues. In nucleotides, the CDR3 is TGCGCCAGCAGAGAGATACAGGGGACGCATGGCTACACCTTC. Amino acid sequence: CASREIQGTHGYTF.

The chain joins TRBV11-1 to TRBJ2-5, with 8 bases lining up with TRBD1. Trimming took 7 bases from V and 3 from J; bases not matched to a gene: 4. The germline V gene encodes CDR1 SGHAT and CDR2 FQDESV (reference sequence). CDR3 length: 13 residues. The CDR3 loop reads CASTGQGKETQYF. The CDR3 nucleotides are TGTGCCAGCACCGGACAGGGCAAAGAGACCCAGTACTTC. Based on the CDR3 plus reference TRBV11-1 and TRBJ2-5, the full variable domain is EAEVAQSPRYKITEKSQAVAFWCDPISGHATLYWYRQILGQGPELLVQFQDESVVDDSQLPKDRFSAERLKGVDSTLKIQPAELGDSAMYLCASTGQGKETQYFGPGTRLLVL.

The chain couples TRBV15 to TRBJ2-5; 8 nucleotides line up with TRBD2. The junction had 11 bases not matched to a gene; V was cut back by 9 bases and J by 5 bases. Germline CDR1 and CDR2: LNHNV and YYDKDF (reference sequence). The CDR3 is made up of 14 amino acids. CDR3 coding DNA: TGTGCCACTAAAAATAGCGGGAAAGGGGAGACCCAGTACTTC. Translated, it gives CATKNSGKGETQYF.

V usage is TRBV27 and J usage is TRBJ2-2; no clear D gene. Trimming stripped 3 bases from V and 4 bases from J, with 9 bases between. Germline V lookup: CDR1 MNHEY, CDR2 SMNVEV (reference sequence). CDR3 length: 14 amino acids. The CDR3 region is CASSFGLPTGELFF. As DNA, the CDR3 is TGTGCCAGCAGTTTTGGGCTGCCCACCGGGGAGCTGTTTTTT.

The sample holds a few counts of this clone. The V call is TRBV10-3, the J call TRBJ2-1; 9 bases match TRBD1. The V segment lost 10 bases and the J segment 4 bases; nucleotides outside the gene matches: 8. CDR1 is ENHRY, CDR2 SYGVKD, per germline. CDR3 length equals 14 residues. This chain's CDR3 is CANSGTGLYNEQFF. The CDR3 bases are TGTGCCAACTCCGGGACAGGGTTATACAATGAGCAGTTCTTC.

The V and J genes are TRBV28 and TRBJ1-5, with 7 bases identical to TRBD1. Germline V gene lookup returns CDR1 MDHEN and CDR2 SYDVKM. The CDR3 contains 15 residues. V was clipped by 7 bases and J by 7 bases; unmatched bases: 13. CDR3 DNA: TGTGCCAGCACCGCGGGACAGCTAGTCGACCAGCCCCAGCATTTT. Translation gives CASTAGQLVDQPQHF.

In this sample, this clone turned up once. V usage is TRBV7-9 and J usage is TRBJ2-7; D uncertain. Germline loops: CDR1 SEHNR, CDR2 FQNEAQ (reference sequence). V was pared by 2 bases and J by 3 bases, with 5 bases between. The CDR3 sequence is 12 residues long. As DNA, the CDR3 is TGTGCCAGCAGCTTAAATAACTACGAGCAGTACTTC. It is translated as CASSLNNYEQYF. The whole variable domain, filled in from reference TRBV7-9 and TRBJ2-7, reads DTGVSQNPRHKITKRGQNVTFRCDPISEHNRLYWYRQTLGQGPEFLTYFQNEAQLEKSRLLSDRFSAERPKGSFSTLEIQRTEQGDSAMYLCASSLNNYEQYFGPGTRLTVT.

This sequence joins TRBV7-9 and TRBJ2-3, with 8 bases lining up with TRBD2. Germline CDR1 and CDR2: SEHNR and FQNEAQ (reference sequence). Unmatched junction bases numbered 5, after V lost 5 bases and J lost 1 base. The CDR3 length is 15 residues. This CDR3 reads CASSRLAYGTDTQYF. DNA for the CDR3: TGTGCCAGCAGCCGACTAGCGTATGGCACAGATACGCAGTATTTT.

This clone turned up a few times. J is TRBJ2-1 and V is TRBV20-1, with a possible D match to TRBD1 (5 bases). The CDR3 loop spans 10 amino acids. The germline V gene encodes CDR1 DFQATT and CDR2 SNEGSKA (reference sequence). CDR3 bases: TGCATCCCCGAAGGGGATGAGCAGTTCTTC. Translated: CIPEGDEQFF.

The chain recombines TRBV10-3 with TRBJ1-1; D uncertain. Between the trimmed V and J ends, which lost 3 bases and 3 bases, there was a span of 8 bases. Germline CDR1 reads ENHRY; CDR2 reads SYGVKD. CDR3 length: 13 amino acids. CDR3 coding DNA: TGTGCCATCAGTGAAATACGGGACACTGAAGCTTTCTTT. Translated: CAISEIRDTEAFF.

This clone was counted a few times. As DNA, the CDR3 is TGTGCCATCAGTGCTCCGGACAGACCCTATGGCTACACCTTC. Residues: CAISAPDRPYGYTF. The V gene is TRBV10-3, the J gene TRBJ1-2; a possible D gene is TRBD1 (6 bases). V was trimmed by 4 bases and J by 4 bases, leaving 13 bases between them. The CDR3 is made up of 14 amino acids. Germline CDR1 is ENHRY and CDR2 is SYGVKD.

This clone was counted a single time. The CDR3: CASSLRRDTQYF. The CDR3, as DNA: TGTGCCAGCAGCCTCAGGAGGGATACGCAGTATTTT. The chain links TRBV14 to TRBJ2-3; the D gene is possibly TRBD2 (5 bases). The germline V gene has CDR1 SGHDN and CDR2 FVKESK. The CDR3 is made up of 12 amino acids. Trimming took 4 bases from V and 6 from J, leaving 8 bases between them.

This clone was counted a few times. The chain joins TRBV5-5 to TRBJ1-2; the match to TRBD1 covers 9 bases. The V segment lost 4 bases and the J segment 4 bases; nucleotides outside the gene matches: 11. CDR1 and CDR2 (germline): SGHKS, YYEKEE (reference sequence). This CDR3 has 16 amino acids. The CDR3 reads CASSDNQGQGIYGYTF. In DNA, the CDR3 is TGTGCCAGCAGCGATAACCAAGGACAGGGGATCTATGGCTACACCTTC.

The chain recombines TRBV6-5 with TRBJ2-1; 9 bases agree with TRBD2. Germline CDR1 MNHEY, CDR2 SVGAGI. V lost 4 bases to trimming and J lost 5 bases; unmatched junction nucleotides: 6. The CDR3 runs 15 residues. The CDR3, as DNA: TGTGCCAGCAGTTTTACGACTAGCGGTGACAATGAGCAGTTCTTC. Its protein product is CASSFTTSGDNEQFF.

This chain joins TRBV2 and TRBJ1-5, with 7 bases identical to TRBD1. The CDR3 is made up of 14 amino acids. The trim removed 0 bases at V and 5 bases at J, leaving 1 base unmatched. Germline CDR1 reads SNHLY; CDR2 reads FYNNEI. In nucleotides, the CDR3 is TGTGCCAGCAGTGAAGCAGGGGGCGATCAGCCCCAGCATTTT. Translation: CASSEAGGDQPQHF.